This T cell receptor (beta chain) comes out of a study of blood T cell repertoires in COVID-19. About the research overall: PBMCs, B-cell-depleted T cells, or T cells were the source of the cDNA or gDNA that made up the material.

Clones were sequenced by immunoSEQ multiplex PCR, and TCRdb holds only the in-frame ones, with some missing. The table includes approximately 320,000 clones, over 80% detected once. The source of this sequence is a woman between 18 and 30 years old who had recovered from COVID-19. Sequenced: PBMCs or T cells enriched from blood (not recorded which).

DNA for the CDR3: TGTGCCAGCAGCCGTAATAGCGGGAGTCTGGATGAGCAGTTCTTC. As protein: CASSRNSGSLDEQFF. The V call is TRBV7-3, the J call TRBJ2-1, with 9 bases lining up with TRBD2. Unmatched junction bases numbered 10, after V lost 5 bases and J lost 8 bases. CDR3 size: 15 residues. The germline gives CDR1 SGHTA, CDR2 FQGTGA.